Presented here are 23 T cell receptor beta chains from one specimen sequenced in a study of shared clonotypes between healthy human individuals (TCRdb year 2020). The library was prepared using the immunoSEQ multiplex PCR assay. In its TCRdb copy, this immuneACCESS table keeps in-frame sequences only and misses some clones. Where compared with another copy, unresolved V genes explain less than half of these, and the others have no known cause. In this sample the table shows approximately 2.1 million clones, 85% to 95% of which occur a single time. The ten most abundant clones make up 0.39% of the sample. Sequenced material: naive CD4+ T cells from PBMCs. The cell subset or site tag for this specimen amounts to: CD45RA+ positively selected. The source of these receptors is a man aged 18 to 35 in good health. Some clones in this sample may be carry-over from other donors' samples.

The rearrangement uses TRBV7-9 and TRBJ2-7; weak D call: TRBD2 (6 bases). The germline V gene has CDR1 SEHNR and CDR2 FQNEAQ (reference sequence). The ends were cut back, 7 bases at V and 3 bases at J, with 25 bases in the middle. The CDR3 is 17 residues long. The CDR3 DNA is TGTGCCAGCACCACCGGATTAGGCGGGGCAAACTTCTACGAGCAGTACTTC. Encoded protein: CASTTGLGGANFYEQYF.

The rearrangement uses TRBV27 and TRBJ1-2, with D unresolved. V dropped 4 bases and J dropped 4 bases, with 13 bases sitting between them. There are 14 residues in the CDR3. CDR1 is MNHEY, CDR2 SMNVEV, per germline (reference sequence). The CDR3 protein is CASSYRTGSYGYTF. CDR3 nucleotide sequence: TGTGCCAGCAGTTACCGGACGGGTAGCTATGGCTACACCTTC.

This sequence joins TRBV10-3 and TRBJ2-7, with 9 positions matching TRBD1. The junction had 5 bases not matched to a gene; V was cut back by 2 bases and J by 6 bases. CDR3 length: 14 amino acids. CDR1 ENHRY and CDR2 SYGVKD come from the germline V gene. In DNA, the CDR3 is TGTGCCATCAGTGAGGGGACAGGGAGTCGCGAGCAGTACTTC. Translating it yields CAISEGTGSREQYF.

The rearrangement joins TRBV27 to TRBJ2-1; D is ambiguous. The V end was cut by 5 bases, the J end by 3 bases, with 14 bases between. The germline V gene encodes CDR1 MNHEY and CDR2 SMNVEV (reference sequence). This CDR3 has 15 residues. DNA for the CDR3: TGTGCCAGCAGTGTCCCTGGATCAGGCTACAATGAGCAGTTCTTC. This sequence encodes CASSVPGSGYNEQFF.

This chain links TRBV13 with TRBJ2-7; TRBD1 matches at 7 bases. Germline V gene lookup returns CDR1 PRHDT and CDR2 FYEKMQ (reference sequence). CDR3 size: 15 residues. J was trimmed by 0 bases and V by 1 base; bases with no gene match: 3. Written as DNA, the CDR3 is TGTGCCAGCAGCTTAGAGGGACAGAGCTCCTACGAGCAGTACTTC. It encodes CASSLEGQSSYEQYF.

This clone was counted a single time. CDR3 coding DNA: TGCGCCAGCAGTAAAAAGGGACTAGCGGGAGTGGAAGATACGCAGTATTTT. Residues: CASSKKGLAGVEDTQYF. The rearrangement links TRBV4-1 to TRBJ2-3; TRBD2 matches at 14 bases. The CDR3 has 17 residues. Germline V gene sequence: CDR1 MGHRA, CDR2 YSYEKL. The V and J ends lost 6 bases and 5 bases, in that order; junction bases with no gene match: 10.

The chain links TRBV4-1 to TRBJ1-2; a possible D gene is TRBD1 (6 bases). Germline values: CDR1 MGHRA, CDR2 YSYEKL. V lost 0 bases, J lost 8 bases, and 19 bases lay in between. The CDR3 has 16 residues. The CDR3 protein is CASSQDSAGERGGYTF. The CDR3, as DNA: TGCGCCAGCAGCCAAGATTCTGCAGGGGAGCGTGGCGGCTACACCTTC.

The V gene is TRBV9, the J gene TRBJ2-1, with 10 nucleotides matching TRBD2. Germline V gives CDR1 SGDLS, CDR2 YYNGEE. The CDR3 contains 20 residues. J lost 0 bases, V lost 4 bases, and 16 bases had no gene match. The CDR3 DNA reads TGTGCCAGCAGCCCCAGCGTGGCTAGCGGGAGCATAAGCTCCTACAATGAGCAGTTCTTC. Translating gives CASSPSVASGSISSYNEQFF.

The J gene is TRBJ2-3, the V gene TRBV2; no definite D call. V was clipped by 10 bases and J by 0 bases, with 17 bases between them. Germline CDR1 and CDR2: SNHLY and FYNNEI. This CDR3 has 15 residues. The DNA for the CDR3 is TGTGCCACCCGGAACACGCTTTCTAGCACAGATACGCAGTATTTT. Protein sequence: CATRNTLSSTDTQYF.

The chain carries TRBV27 and TRBJ2-7, with 7 positions matching TRBD1. The germline CDR1 and CDR2 sequences are MNHEY and SMNVEV (reference sequence). The CDR3 is made up of 15 amino acids. With V trimmed by 5 bases and J by 2 bases, 9 bases remained unmatched. The CDR3 DNA reads as TGTGCCAGCAGTCCTCGGACAGGTTATACCTACGAGCAGTACTTC. Translating it yields CASSPRTGYTYEQYF.

This sequence joins TRBV7-9 and TRBJ1-4; TRBD1 might be the D (5 bases). V lost 8 bases and J lost 4, with 17 bases in between. The germline V gene has CDR1 SEHNR and CDR2 FQNEAQ (reference sequence). CDR3 size: 15 residues. The CDR3 here is CASQKYQGLNEKLFF. The CDR3, as DNA: TGTGCCAGCCAAAAATATCAGGGACTTAATGAAAAACTGTTTTTT. Combining the CDR3 with reference TRBV7-9 and TRBJ1-4 gives the whole variable domain DTGVSQNPRHKITKRGQNVTFRCDPISEHNRLYWYRQTLGQGPEFLTYFQNEAQLEKSRLLSDRFSAERPKGSFSTLEIQRTEQGDSAMYLCASQKYQGLNEKLFFGSGTQLSVL.

V is TRBV7-3 and J is TRBJ2-5, with D perhaps given as TRBD1 or TRBD2 (5 bases each). The CDR3 runs to 15 residues. Looked up from germline, CDR1 is SGHTA and CDR2 is FQGTGA. Deletions cut 2 bases from V and 2 bases from J, with 12 bases between. The CDR3, as DNA: TGTGCCAGCAGCTTAGGGACCGGGCTGCAAGAGACCCAGTACTTC. Its protein is CASSLGTGLQETQYF.

CDR3 bases: TGCGCCAGCAGCTCCCCAGGGGCGCTCCTGAACACTGAAGCTTTCTTT. Protein product: CASSSPGALLNTEAFF. The chain couples TRBV5-1 to TRBJ1-1; tentatively, D is TRBD1 (6 bases). Deletions cut 3 bases from V and 0 bases from J, with 15 bases between. The CDR3 has 16 residues. CDR1 and CDR2 (germline): SGHRS, YFSETQ.

The V call is TRBV7-3, the J call TRBJ1-2, with 7 bases matching TRBD1. Germline CDR1 reads SGHTA; CDR2 reads FQGTGA. After removal of 5 bases from V and 6 bases from J, the junction contained 12 bases not matched to a gene. The CDR3 has 15 amino acids. The CDR3 reads CASSHPGTEADGYTF. CDR3 coding DNA: TGTGCCAGCAGCCACCCCGGGACAGAGGCTGATGGCTACACCTTC.

The V and J genes are TRBV5-4 and TRBJ2-1; 7 bases agree with TRBD2. The CDR3 spans 17 residues. J lost 6 bases, V lost 5 bases, and 17 bases had no gene match. Germline values: CDR1 SGHNT, CDR2 YYREEE (reference sequence). The CDR3 DNA follows: TGTGCCAGCAGTCCCTCCCTGGAGGCGGGAGAAGGCAATGAGCAGTTCTTC. Its protein is CASSPSLEAGEGNEQFF.

The chain combines TRBV10-3 with TRBJ1-3; D may be TRBD1 (6 bases). The V and J ends lost 3 bases and 3 bases respectively, with 9 bases between them. The CDR3 has 14 residues. Germline V gene sequence: CDR1 ENHRY, CDR2 SYGVKD. Here the CDR3 DNA reads TGTGCCATCAGTGAAGCAGGGGTTGGAAACACCATATATTTT. It translates to CAISEAGVGNTIYF.

The count of this clone is one. The gene calls are TRBV27 and TRBJ2-4; D gene unclear. The CDR3 runs to 15 residues. Germline CDR1 MNHEY, CDR2 SMNVEV (reference sequence). With 4 bases removed from V and 1 base from J, the gap between germline ends came to 11 bases. CDR3 DNA sequence: TGTGCCAGCAGTTCTCATAGTAAGGCCAAAAACATTCAGTACTTC. Translating gives CASSSHSKAKNIQYF.

This chain connects TRBV7-3 to TRBJ1-4; D is unresolved. Per the germline V gene, CDR1 is SGHTA and CDR2 is FQGTGA. The CDR3 totals 12 residues. V gave up 5 bases and J gave up 8 bases, with 9 bases separating them. CDR3 region: CASSPVGEKLFF. CDR3 bases: TGTGCCAGCAGCCCGGTCGGGGAAAAACTGTTTTTT.

This chain joins TRBV10-3 and TRBJ2-3, with 9 nucleotides matching TRBD2. The CDR3 covers 16 residues. Germline-derived CDR1 and CDR2 are ENHRY and SYGVKD. The V segment lost 0 bases and the J segment 3 bases; nucleotides outside the gene matches: 4. The CDR3 loop is CAISESLAGFTDTQYF. Written as DNA, the CDR3 is TGTGCCATCAGTGAGTCCCTAGCGGGGTTTACAGATACGCAGTATTTT.

With respect to this clone: This specimen includes other DNA sequences encoding the same CDR3. The chain couples TRBV11-2 to TRBJ2-3, with TRBD2 matching 9 bases. With V trimmed by 3 bases and J by 0 bases, 4 bases remained unmatched. This CDR3 has 16 residues. Germline assignment: CDR1 SGHAT and CDR2 FQNNGV. CDR3 nucleotides: TGTGCCAGCAGCTTGGGTAGCGGGAGAAGCACAGATACGCAGTATTTT. It encodes CASSLGSGRSTDTQYF.

CDR3 DNA sequence: TGTGCCAGCAGCGCCGGGACAGGTGGGCAGCCCCAGCATTTT. Translated, it gives CASSAGTGGQPQHF. The chain links TRBV9 to TRBJ1-5; TRBD1 matches 8 bases. From germline, CDR1 is SGDLS and CDR2 YYNGEE. J gave up 7 bases and V 3 bases, and 6 bases lay outside the gene matches. This CDR3 has 14 amino acids.

The V and J genes are TRBV6-1 and TRBJ1-5; D not resolved. Germline lookup yields CDR1 MNHNS and CDR2 SASEGT. V was shortened by 1 base and J by 6 bases, with 16 bases between the two germline ends. The CDR3 has 16 amino acids. Written as DNA, the CDR3 is TGTGCCAGCAGTGAAGTGGGCAGAAAATCGAGTCAGCCCCAGCATTTT. Its translation is CASSEVGRKSSQPQHF.

The chain has TRBV11-3 and TRBJ1-3; D is uncertain. Trimming shortened V by 5 bases and J by 2 bases, and 7 bases separated the two germline ends. The CDR3 runs 13 residues. Germline V CDR1 and CDR2: SGHNT, YENEEA. This CDR3 reads CASSTQTGNTIYF. In DNA, the CDR3 is TGTGCCAGCAGCACGCAGACTGGAAACACCATATATTTT.